The clone carrying this T cell receptor (beta chain) was counted only a few times. V dropped 4 bases and J dropped 4 bases, with 7 bases sitting between them. This CDR3 contains 11 residues. The germline gives CDR1 GTSNPN, CDR2 SVGIG (reference sequence). This entry belongs to a study of T cell changes during pregnancy in multiple sclerosis. TCRdb's copy holds only in-frame clones and misses some; the assay was immunoSEQ multiplex PCR. The sample records 50,000 to 70,000 clones, 90% to 95% being singletons. Sequences were derived from peripheral blood, sampled after pregnancy. The receptor was isolated from a female donor with multiple sclerosis, enrolled in a pregnancy study. This rearrangement joins TRBV30 to TRBJ1-2, with D unclear. The DNA for the CDR3 is TGTGCCTGGAATCCGGGCTATGGCTACACCTTC. Its translation: CAWNPGYGYTF.